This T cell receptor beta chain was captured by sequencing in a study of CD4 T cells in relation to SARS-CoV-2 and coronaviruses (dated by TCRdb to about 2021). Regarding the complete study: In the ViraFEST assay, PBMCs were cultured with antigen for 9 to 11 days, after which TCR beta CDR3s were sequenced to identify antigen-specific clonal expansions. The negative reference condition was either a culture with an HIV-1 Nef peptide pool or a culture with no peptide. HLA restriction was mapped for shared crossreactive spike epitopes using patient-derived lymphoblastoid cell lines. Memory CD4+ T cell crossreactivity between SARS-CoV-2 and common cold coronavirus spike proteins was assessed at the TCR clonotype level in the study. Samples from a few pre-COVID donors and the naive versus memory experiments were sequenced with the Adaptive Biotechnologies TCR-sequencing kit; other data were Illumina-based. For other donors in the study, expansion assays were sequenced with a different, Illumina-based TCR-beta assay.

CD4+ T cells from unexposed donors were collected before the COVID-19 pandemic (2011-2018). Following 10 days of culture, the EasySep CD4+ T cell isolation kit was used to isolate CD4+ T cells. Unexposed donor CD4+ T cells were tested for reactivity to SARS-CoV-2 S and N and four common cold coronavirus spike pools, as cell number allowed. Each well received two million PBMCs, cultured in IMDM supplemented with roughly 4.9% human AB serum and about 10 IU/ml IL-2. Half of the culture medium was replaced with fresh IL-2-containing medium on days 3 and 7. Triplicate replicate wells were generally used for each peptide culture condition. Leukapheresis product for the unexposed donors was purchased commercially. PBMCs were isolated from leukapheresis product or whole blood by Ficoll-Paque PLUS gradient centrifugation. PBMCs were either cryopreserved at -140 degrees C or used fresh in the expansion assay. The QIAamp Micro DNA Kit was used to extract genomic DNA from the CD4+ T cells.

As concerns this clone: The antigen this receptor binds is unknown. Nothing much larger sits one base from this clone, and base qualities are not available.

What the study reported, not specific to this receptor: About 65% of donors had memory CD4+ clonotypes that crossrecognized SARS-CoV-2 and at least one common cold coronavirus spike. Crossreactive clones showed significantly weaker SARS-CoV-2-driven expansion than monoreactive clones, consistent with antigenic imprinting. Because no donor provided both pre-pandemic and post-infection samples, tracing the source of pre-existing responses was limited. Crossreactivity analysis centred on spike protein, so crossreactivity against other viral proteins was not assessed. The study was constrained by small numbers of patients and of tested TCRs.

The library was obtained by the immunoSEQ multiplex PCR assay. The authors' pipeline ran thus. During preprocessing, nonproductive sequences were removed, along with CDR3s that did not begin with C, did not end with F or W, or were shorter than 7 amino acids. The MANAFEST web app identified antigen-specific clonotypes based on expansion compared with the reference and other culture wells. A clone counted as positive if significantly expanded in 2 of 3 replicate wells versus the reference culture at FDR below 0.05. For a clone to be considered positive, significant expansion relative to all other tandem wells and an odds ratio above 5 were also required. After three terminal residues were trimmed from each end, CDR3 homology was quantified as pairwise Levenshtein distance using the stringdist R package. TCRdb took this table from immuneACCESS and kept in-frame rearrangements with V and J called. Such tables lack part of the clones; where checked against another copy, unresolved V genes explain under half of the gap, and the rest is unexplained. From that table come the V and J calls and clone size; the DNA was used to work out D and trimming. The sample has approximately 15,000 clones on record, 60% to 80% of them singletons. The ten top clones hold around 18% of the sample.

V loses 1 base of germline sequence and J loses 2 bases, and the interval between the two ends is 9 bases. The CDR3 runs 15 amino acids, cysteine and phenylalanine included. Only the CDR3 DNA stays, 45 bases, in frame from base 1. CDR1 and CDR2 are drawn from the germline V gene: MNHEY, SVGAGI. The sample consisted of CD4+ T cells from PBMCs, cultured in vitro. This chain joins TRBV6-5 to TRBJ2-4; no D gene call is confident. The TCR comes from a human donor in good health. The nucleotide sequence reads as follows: TGTGCCAGCAGTTACTGGGCAGGATCCAAAAACATTCAGTACTTC. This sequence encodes CASSYWAGSKNIQYF.